The T cell receptor beta chain described here comes from a study of blood T cell repertoires in COVID-19. Study summary: Sites in the United States, Italy and Spain provided acute and convalescent COVID-19 samples.

Followed longitudinally, the Seattle patients had been enrolled during active infection. The V gene's germline CDR1 is SQVTM and CDR2 ANQGSEA. The CDR3 has 13 amino acids. Trimming took off 2 bases at V and 4 bases at J, with 9 bases between the two ends. Sequencing used immunoSEQ multiplex PCR; TCRdb keeps in-frame clones, though not all of them. The sample includes some 160,000 clones, 85% of them seen just once. This chain links TRBV29-1 with TRBJ1-5; no clear D gene. The TCR originated in a woman over 75 with COVID-19, enrolled during active disease. The sequenced material came from peripheral blood. CDR3 nucleotides: TGCAGCGTTGAATTGAGCGCAAATCAGCCCCAGCATTTT. Encoded protein: CSVELSANQPQHF. The full variable domain, completed using reference TRBV29-1 and TRBJ1-5, is SAVISQKPSRDICQRGTSLTIQCQVDSQVTMMFWYRQQPGQSLTLIATANQGSEATYESGFVIDKFPISRPNLTFSTLTVSNMSPEDSSIYLCSVELSANQPQHFGDGTRLSIL.